This TCR beta chain comes out of a study of blood T cell repertoires in COVID-19. Turning to the study itself: Sources were T cells, B-cell-depleted T cells, or PBMCs; the material itself was cDNA or gDNA.

Assay used: immunoSEQ multiplex PCR; TCRdb lists only in-frame clones, some missing. The sample contains about 360,000 clones, 85% to 90% of which appear only once. This CDR3 has 14 amino acids. Germline V lookup: CDR1 KGHSH, CDR2 LQKENI. The junction had 6 bases not matched to a gene; V was cut back by 5 bases and J by 7 bases. This chain uses TRBV18 with TRBJ2-2; 8 positions agree with TRBD1. The material sequenced was peripheral blood. The sequence was collected from a human donor in a cohort sampled during active COVID-19. For the CDR3, the DNA is TGTGCCAGCTCAGGGGACAGGTCCAGCGGGGAGCTGTTTTTT. Protein: CASSGDRSSGELFF.